This T cell receptor beta chain was sequenced in a study of metastatic and nonmetastatic thyroid tumors. This clone was observed a handful of times. A much larger clone is a single base away; this may be a read error. Every patient was untreated before thyroid surgery. TCRdb ran MiXCR on the PCR reads. The sample has about 35,000 clones; about 30% are singletons. The CDR3 runs 14 residues. Germline V gives CDR1 LNHNV, CDR2 YYDKDF (reference sequence). Trimming left V 1 base short and J 6 bases short, with 10 bases between. The sequence came from a female donor with papillary thyroid cancer or a benign thyroid nodule (not recorded which). Some clones in this sample may be carry-over from other donors' samples. The chain combines TRBV15 with TRBJ2-1, with a tentative D call TRBD1 (5 bases). The sequencing sample was made of tumor tissue. The CDR3 loop reads CATSRGQGGNEQFF. In DNA, the CDR3 is TGTGCCACCAGCAGAGGCCAGGGTGGCAATGAGCAGTTCTTC.